These T cell receptor beta chains were read from a single sample in a study of Ad26.COV2.S vaccination and SARS-CoV-2 variants. Method: immunoSEQ multiplex PCR; TCRdb's copy keeps in-frame clones and lacks some. The sample has about 220,000 clones, roughly 90% seen once. The material was peripheral blood, obtained in a trial of Ad26.COV2.S vaccine versus placebo. The receptors were gathered from a person aged 18-65 years who received the Ad26.COV2.S COVID-19 vaccine or a placebo. Both conserved end residues are part of each CDR3. A D gene is named only where the DNA matches it firmly. Size is omitted from some rows. Given values are once, few, many or a class for expanded clones.

cdr3_nt,cdr3_aa,clone_size,v_call,j_call,d_call
TGTGCCAGCTCTGGACTAGCGGGTGCCGCGAACACCGGGGAGCTGTTTTTT,CASSGLAGAANTGELFF,-,TRBV6-4,TRBJ2-2,TRBD2
TGTGCCAGCAGCCCCTTACAGGGCTACACCGGGGAGCTGTTTTTT,CASSPLQGYTGELFF,once,TRBV7-8,TRBJ2-2,-
TGTGCCAGCAGCGGGACGGGGCTCACAGATACGCAGTATTTT,CASSGTGLTDTQYF,-,TRBV9,TRBJ2-3,-
TGTGCCAGTAGTATAGAAGAGGGATACGAGCAGTACTTC,CASSIEEGYEQYF,-,TRBV19,TRBJ2-7,-
TGTGCCAGCCGTTCCAGGACTTACTCCTACGAGCAGTACTTC,CASRSRTYSYEQYF,-,TRBV27,TRBJ2-7,-
TGTGCCAGCAGCTTAGGGACAGGTGCCTATGTGCCCCAGCATTTT,CASSLGTGAYVPQHF,-,TRBV7-2,TRBJ1-5,TRBD1
TGTGCCAGCAGCTTAAAGGGGACAGTCTCCTACAATGAGCAGTTCTTC,CASSLKGTVSYNEQFF,-,TRBV11-2,TRBJ2-1,TRBD1
TGTGCCTGGAGCACCGGGACAGGGGACAATGAGCAGTTCTTC,CAWSTGTGDNEQFF,few,TRBV30,TRBJ2-1,TRBD1
TGTGCCAGCAGTTCCGGGACCCCTGAAGATCAGCCCCAGCATTTT,CASSSGTPEDQPQHF,-,TRBV6-5,TRBJ1-5,-
TGTGCCAGTAGTATTGGGCAGTCCTCCTACAATGAGCAGTTCTTC,CASSIGQSSYNEQFF,-,TRBV19,TRBJ2-1,-
TGTGCCATCAGTGAGCGTGGCGGGAGGGCCTACTCCTACAATGAGCAGTTCTTC,CAISERGGRAYSYNEQFF,-,TRBV10-3,TRBJ2-1,TRBD2
TGTGCCTCCGGGGACGGATATCACACCGGGGAGCTGTTTTTT,CASGDGYHTGELFF,-,TRBV24-1,TRBJ2-2,-
TGTGCCAGCAGCCGTGAAGGGGTGGGAGGCTACACCTTC,CASSREGVGGYTF,few,TRBV5-6,TRBJ1-2,-
TGTGCCAGCAGCTTAGGGGCAGGGTATTACGAGCAGTACTTC,CASSLGAGYYEQYF,-,TRBV7-8,TRBJ2-7,-
TGTGCCAGCAGCCCTGAGGGGGGGTATGAGACCCAGTACTTC,CASSPEGGYETQYF,-,TRBV7-2,TRBJ2-5,-
TGTGCCAGCAGCACGGCAGGGAGGCAGGACTATGGCTACACCTTC,CASSTAGRQDYGYTF,-,TRBV7-8,TRBJ1-2,-
TGTGCCAGCAGCCCCTGGGTCCCGGGACAGGGGCAGGGCTCCTACGAGCAGTACTTC,CASSPWVPGQGQGSYEQYF,-,TRBV7-2,TRBJ2-7,TRBD1
TGTGCCAGCAGCCCCCGGGCAGATTTCTCCTACGAGCAGTACTTC,CASSPRADFSYEQYF,-,TRBV7-3,TRBJ2-7,-
TGCGCCAGCAGCCCGGAGGACAGGGGGCCCTACGAGCAGTACTTC,CASSPEDRGPYEQYF,-,TRBV5-1,TRBJ2-7,TRBD1
TGTGCCAGCAGCTTAGCAGGGTGGAACACCATATATTTT,CASSLAGWNTIYF,-,TRBV7-2,TRBJ1-3,-
TGTGCCAGCAGACTAAACCGGGGCGATCAGCCCCAGCATTTT,CASRLNRGDQPQHF,-,TRBV28,TRBJ1-5,-
TGTGCCACCACCTCCGCCACCTACAATGAGCAGTTCTTC,CATTSATYNEQFF,-,TRBV24-1,TRBJ2-1,-
TGTGCCAGCAGCGTAGTGACACCGGGAACAGGCTATGGCTACACCTTC,CASSVVTPGTGYGYTF,-,TRBV9,TRBJ1-2,-
TGTGCCAGCAGCTTAGGCAGCCGGGGCGGGACCCAAGAGACCCAGTACTTC,CASSLGSRGGTQETQYF,few,TRBV11-3,TRBJ2-5,-
TGTGCCAGCACCCAAAGGGACGAAGGGGCCCGGGTTGACAAAAACATTCAGTACTTC,CASTQRDEGARVDKNIQYF,-,TRBV27,TRBJ2-4,-
TGTGCCAGCAGTTCGACAGGGGGCGGTGAAAAACTGTTTTTT,CASSSTGGGEKLFF,-,TRBV6-5,TRBJ1-4,TRBD1
TGTGCCTGGACCCACCGGCGAGTCTACGAGCAGTACTTC,CAWTHRRVYEQYF,-,TRBV30,TRBJ2-7,-
TGTGCCAGCAGCTTAGGAGGGTCGAACACCGGGGAGCTGTTTTTT,CASSLGGSNTGELFF,once,TRBV7-2,TRBJ2-2,-
TGCGCCAGCAGCTTGGTGGCAGGGGTGGAGAACACTGAAGCTTTCTTT,CASSLVAGVENTEAFF,many,TRBV5-1,TRBJ1-1,-
TGTGCCAGCAGTCAGAGAGCGGGGGCCCAAGAGACCCAGTACTTC,CASSQRAGAQETQYF,-,TRBV6-2/TRBV6-3,TRBJ2-5,TRBD2
TGTGCCAGTAGTATGCCGGCTGGGCGGCCCCCCGATACGCAGTATTTT,CASSMPAGRPPDTQYF,-,TRBV19,TRBJ2-3,-
TGTGCCAGCGCCCCCCTTCAACCAGGGGCCTACAATGAGCAGTTCTTC,CASAPLQPGAYNEQFF,-,TRBV9,TRBJ2-1,-
TGTGCCAGCAGCTCCGACAGATCCCAGCCCCAGCATTTT,CASSSDRSQPQHF,-,TRBV6-2/TRBV6-3,TRBJ1-5,-
TGCGCCAGCAGCCAAGAAGGGCAGGGTGACACCGGGGAGCTGTTTTTT,CASSQEGQGDTGELFF,-,TRBV4-3,TRBJ2-2,-
TGTGCCATCAGTGAGTCGACTCGGGGGGCCGGGGAGCTGTTTTTT,CAISESTRGAGELFF,-,TRBV10-3,TRBJ2-2,TRBD2
TGTGCCATCAGCGCCACGACAGAGTTCGGCAATCAGCCCCAGCATTTT,CAISATTEFGNQPQHF,-,TRBV10-3,TRBJ1-5,-
TGTGCCAGCAGTTCCCAAACAGGGACGGGCTACACCTTC,CASSSQTGTGYTF,-,TRBV6-5,TRBJ1-2,-
TGCGCCAGCAGCCAGGGTCATACGCAGTATTTT,CASSQGHTQYF,few,TRBV4-3,TRBJ2-3,-
TGTGCCGGGGGGACAGGGGGGAGGAACTTC,CAGGTGGRNF,-,TRBV6-5,TRBJ2-7,TRBD1
TGTGCCAGCAGCCCTCCTGCGGGAGGGTCCTACGAGCAGTACTTC,CASSPPAGGSYEQYF,-,TRBV4-2,TRBJ2-7,TRBD2
TGTGCCAGCTCACCACCGGGGACAGGATTGCGCGAGCAGTACTTC,CASSPPGTGLREQYF,-,TRBV18,TRBJ2-7,TRBD1
TGTGCCAGCAGCTATAACAACAGGGGATACAATGAGCAGTTCTTC,CASSYNNRGYNEQFF,-,TRBV11-3,TRBJ2-1,TRBD1
TGTGCCAGCAGCTTTCGGCCCACAGATACGCAGTATTTT,CASSFRPTDTQYF,-,TRBV11-2,TRBJ2-3,-
TGTGCCAGCAGTGAAGCAGGGGATACGCAGTATTTT,CASSEAGDTQYF,-,TRBV2,TRBJ2-3,-